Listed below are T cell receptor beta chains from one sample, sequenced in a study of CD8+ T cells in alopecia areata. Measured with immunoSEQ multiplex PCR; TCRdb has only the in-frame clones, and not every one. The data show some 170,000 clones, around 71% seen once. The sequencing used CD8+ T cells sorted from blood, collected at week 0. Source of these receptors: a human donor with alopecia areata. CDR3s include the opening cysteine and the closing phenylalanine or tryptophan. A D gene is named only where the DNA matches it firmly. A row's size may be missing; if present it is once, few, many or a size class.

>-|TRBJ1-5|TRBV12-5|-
TGTGCTAGTGGCCCCGAATTTAGCAATCAGCCCCAGCATTTT
CASGPEFSNQPQHF
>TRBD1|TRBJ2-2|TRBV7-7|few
TGTGCCAGCAGCCCCCGACAGGGTTGGAACACCGGGGAGCTGTTTTTT
CASSPRQGWNTGELFF
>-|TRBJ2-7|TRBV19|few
TGTGCCAGTAGTCGGGTGGGGGACACCTACGAGCAGTACTTC
CASSRVGDTYEQYF
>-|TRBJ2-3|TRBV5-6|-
TGTGCCAGCAGCGCTCTAGCAGATACGCAGTATTTT
CASSALADTQYF
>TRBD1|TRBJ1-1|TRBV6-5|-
TGTGCCAGCAGTTACGCGGGACAGCCTGAAGCTTTCTTT
CASSYAGQPEAFF
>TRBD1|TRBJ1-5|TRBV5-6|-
TGTGCCAGCAGCTTGAGGACAGGGAATCAGCCCCAGCATTTT
CASSLRTGNQPQHF
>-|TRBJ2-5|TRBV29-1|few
TGCAGCGTTGGGGGGGTCCAAGAGACCCAGTACTTC
CSVGGVQETQYF
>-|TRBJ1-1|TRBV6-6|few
TGTGCCAGCAGCCCCGGGACTGAAGCTTTCTTT
CASSPGTEAFF
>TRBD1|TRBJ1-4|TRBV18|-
TGTGCCAGCTCACCTACAGGGGCGATTCGTGAAAAACTGTTTTTT
CASSPTGAIREKLFF
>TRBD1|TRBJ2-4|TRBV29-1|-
TGCAGCGTTCACATGCCCCGGACAGGAGATACCAAAAACATTCAGTACTTC
CSVHMPRTGDTKNIQYF
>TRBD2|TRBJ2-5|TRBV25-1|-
TGTGCCAGCAGGTTCGTGCGGGGGAACCAAGAGACCCAGTACTTC
CASRFVRGNQETQYF
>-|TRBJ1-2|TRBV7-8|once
TGTGCCAGCAGCTTATCAGCGTATGGCTACACCTTC
CASSLSAYGYTF
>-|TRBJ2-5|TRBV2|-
TGTGCCAGCAGTGAAATTGGTGGGAACAGGGCCCAAGAGACCCAGTACTTC
CASSEIGGNRAQETQYF
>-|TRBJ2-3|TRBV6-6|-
TGTGCGGTGGGACGGTCGACAGATACGCAGTATTTT
CAVGRSTDTQYF
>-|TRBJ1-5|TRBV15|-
TGTGCCACCAGCAGAGGTAATCAGCCCCAGCATTTT
CATSRGNQPQHF
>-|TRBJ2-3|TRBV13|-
TGTGCCAGCAGCTTAGCGGCAGATACGCAGTATTTT
CASSLAADTQYF
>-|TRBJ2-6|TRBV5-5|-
TGTGCCAGCAGCTGGGGGACGGGACTCAATCCCTCTGGGGCCAACGTCCTGACTTTC
CASSWGTGLNPSGANVLTF
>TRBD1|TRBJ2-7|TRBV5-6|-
TGTGCCAGCAGCCAACTAGGGACAGCCTCCTACGAGCAGTACTTC
CASSQLGTASYEQYF
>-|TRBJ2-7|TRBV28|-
TGTGCCAGCAGTTTGGGGGCCTACGAGCAGTACTTC
CASSLGAYEQYF
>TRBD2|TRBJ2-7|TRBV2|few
TGTGCCAGCACCACTAGCGGAGCTTTCTACGAGCAGTACTTC
CASTTSGAFYEQYF
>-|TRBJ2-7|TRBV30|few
TGTGCCTTGGACCTGAGCTCCTACGAGCAGTACTTC
CALDLSSYEQYF
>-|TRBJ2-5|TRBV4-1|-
TGCGCCAGCAGGGGAAAGGAGACCCAGTACTTC
CASRGKETQYF
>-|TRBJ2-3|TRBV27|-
TGTGCCAGCAGACCCTCCCCCCGCAGGGGCCCCACAGATACGCAGTATTTT
CASRPSPRRGPTDTQYF
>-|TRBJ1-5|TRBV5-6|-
TGTGCCAGCAGCTTAGGTGAGCAGCCCCAGCATTTT
CASSLGEQPQHF
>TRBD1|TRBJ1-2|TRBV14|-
TGTGCCAGCAGCCGAACCGGACAGGGCTATGGCTACACCTTC
CASSRTGQGYGYTF
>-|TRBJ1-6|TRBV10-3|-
TGTGCCAGCAGACCTGCCAGTAGGGCAGGGCTAGCTAATTCACCCCTCCACTTT
CASRPASRAGLANSPLHF
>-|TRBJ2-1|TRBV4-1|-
TGCGCCAGCAGTCAGGATGACAATGAGCAGTTCTTC
CASSQDDNEQFF
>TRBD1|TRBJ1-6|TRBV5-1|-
TGCGCCAGCAGCGCGACAGGGGATAATTCACCCCTCCACTTT
CASSATGDNSPLHF
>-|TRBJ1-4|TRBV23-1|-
TGCGCCAGCAGTCAAAGTCGGCCTAATGAAAAACTGTTTTTT
CASSQSRPNEKLFF
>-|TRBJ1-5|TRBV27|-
TGTGCCAGCAGTTTATGGGAAAATCAGCCCCAGCATTTT
CASSLWENQPQHF
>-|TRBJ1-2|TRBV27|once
TGTGCCAGCAGTTTTCTGATAGGGGGGGACTATGGCTACACCTTC
CASSFLIGGDYGYTF
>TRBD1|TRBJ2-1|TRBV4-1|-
TGCGCCAGCAACCCAAGTGGGACAGTTTACAATGAGCAGTTCTTC
CASNPSGTVYNEQFF
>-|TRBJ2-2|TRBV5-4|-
TGTGCCAGCACCAGCCAAGAAACCGGGGAGCTGTTTTTT
CASTSQETGELFF
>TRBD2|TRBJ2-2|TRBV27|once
TGTGCCACCAAGACTAGCGGGGGCGGCACCGGGGAGCTGTTTTTT
CATKTSGGGTGELFF
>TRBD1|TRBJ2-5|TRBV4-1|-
TGCGCCAGCAGCCAAGTGACAGGGAGCCAAGAGACCCAGTACTTC
CASSQVTGSQETQYF
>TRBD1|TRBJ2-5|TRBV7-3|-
TGTGCCAGCAGCTTCCGGGACAGGGGGCGAGGGACCCAGTACTTC
CASSFRDRGRGTQYF
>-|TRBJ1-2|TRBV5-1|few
TGCGCCAGCAGCTTGGTCAGTTCGTTCTATGGCTACACCTTC
CASSLVSSFYGYTF
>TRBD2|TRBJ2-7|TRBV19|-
TGTGCCAGTGCGACCGGGGGGACCTACGAGCAGTACTTC
CASATGGTYEQYF
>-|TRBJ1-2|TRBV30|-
TGTGCCTGGAATGGGGCGGGGCCGTATGGCTACACCTTC
CAWNGAGPYGYTF
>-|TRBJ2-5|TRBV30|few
TGTGCCGCGGCCGGGACGTCAAGGGAGACCCAGTACTTC
CAAAGTSRETQYF